This TCR beta chain originates from a study of cytomegalovirus exposure and HLA in healthy donors. Findings of the study overall: High specificity and sensitivity for cytomegalovirus status were reported for the classifier. It was approximately 160 TCR beta chains that were listed as cytomegalovirus-associated.

In regard to this clone: Its cognate antigen is unknown.

Germline V gene sequence: CDR1 SNHLY, CDR2 FYNNEI. The CDR3 is 13 residues long. The trim removed 7 bases at V and 10 bases at J, leaving 4 bases unmatched. It was with 60 Vbeta and 13 Jbeta primers that the PCR ran. Produced via immunoSEQ multiplex PCR; TCRdb's table is partial and in-frame only. Among about 150,000 clones listed, around three quarters were seen once. Source material: PBMCs. The rearrangement joins TRBV2 to TRBJ1-6; 10 bases match TRBD1. The clonotype was recovered from a male donor in good health and CMV-seronegative. DNA for the CDR3: TGTGCCAGCATGGGGGACAGGGGATCACCCCTCCACTTT. Translated, it gives CASMGDRGSPLHF.